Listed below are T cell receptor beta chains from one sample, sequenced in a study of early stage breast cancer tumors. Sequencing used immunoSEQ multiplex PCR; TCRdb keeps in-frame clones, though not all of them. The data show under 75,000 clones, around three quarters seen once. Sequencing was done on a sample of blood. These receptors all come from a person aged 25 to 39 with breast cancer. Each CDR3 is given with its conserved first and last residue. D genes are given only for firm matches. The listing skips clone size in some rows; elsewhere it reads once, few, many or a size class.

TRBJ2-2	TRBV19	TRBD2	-	CASSLPGGRGELFF	TGTGCCAGTAGTCTGCCGGGGGGGCGCGGGGAGCTGTTTTTT
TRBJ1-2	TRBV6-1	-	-	CASSDMGNYGYTF	TGTGCCAGCAGTGACATGGGTAACTATGGCTACACCTTC
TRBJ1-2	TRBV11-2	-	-	CASSTTLPRDTFPYGYTF	TGTGCCAGCAGCACTACCCTGCCACGGGACACGTTCCCCTACGGCTACACCTTC
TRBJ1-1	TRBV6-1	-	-	CASSDPRGPSRTEAFF	TGTGCCAGCAGTGACCCCAGGGGACCCTCGCGCACTGAAGCTTTCTTT
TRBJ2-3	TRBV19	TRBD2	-	CASSILAGGADTQYF	TGTGCCAGTAGTATCCTAGCGGGAGGTGCAGATACGCAGTATTTT
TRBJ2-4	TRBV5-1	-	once	CASSLPGDQNIQYF	TGCGCCAGCAGCTTACCCGGGGACCAAAACATTCAGTACTTC
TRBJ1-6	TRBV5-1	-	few	CASSRTEHERTNSPLHF	TGCGCCAGCAGCCGGACAGAACATGAAAGAACTAATTCACCCCTCCACTTT
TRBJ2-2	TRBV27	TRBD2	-	CASTRKAGAAGELFF	TGTGCCAGCACTAGAAAGGCGGGAGCGGCCGGGGAGCTGTTTTTT
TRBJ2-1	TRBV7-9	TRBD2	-	CASSSSGIAGGLNEQFF	TGTGCCAGCAGCTCCAGCGGGATAGCGGGAGGGCTCAATGAGCAGTTCTTC
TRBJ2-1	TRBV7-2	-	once	CASSFRLDSYNEQFF	TGTGCCAGCAGCTTCCGACTTGATTCCTACAATGAGCAGTTCTTC
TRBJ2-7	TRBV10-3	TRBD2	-	CAISESVAGPGLAGGYEQYF	TGTGCCATCAGTGAGTCGGTGGCGGGCCCAGGACTAGCGGGAGGCTACGAGCAGTACTTC
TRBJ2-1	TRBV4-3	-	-	CASSQDGGVDEQFF	TGCGCCAGCAGCCAAGATGGGGGAGTGGATGAGCAGTTCTTC
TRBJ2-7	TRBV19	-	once	CASSIGGFNEQYF	TGTGCCAGTAGTATAGGGGGTTTTAATGAGCAGTACTTC
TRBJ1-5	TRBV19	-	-	CASSISGNSVYQPQHF	TGTGCCAGTAGTATATCGGGAAATTCGGTTTATCAGCCCCAGCATTTT
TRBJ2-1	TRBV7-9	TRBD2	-	CASSLSGSSNNEQFF	TGTGCCAGCAGCTTAAGCGGGAGTTCGAACAATGAGCAGTTCTTC
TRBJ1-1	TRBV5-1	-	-	CASSLYRVRDTEAFF	TGCGCCAGCAGTCTATACAGGGTAAGAGACACTGAAGCTTTCTTT
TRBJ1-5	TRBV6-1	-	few	CASSELVGQPQHF	TGTGCCAGCAGTGAACTCGTGGGCCAGCCCCAGCATTTT
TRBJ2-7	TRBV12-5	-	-	CASGLQLIIYEQYF	TGTGCTAGTGGTCTCCAACTGATTATTTACGAGCAGTACTTC
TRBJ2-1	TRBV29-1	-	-	CSVEEPLSYNEQFF	TGCAGCGTTGAAGAGCCCCTCTCCTACAATGAGCAGTTCTTC
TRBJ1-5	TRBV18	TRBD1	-	CASSPRAMGQSSNQPQHF	TGTGCCAGCTCACCCCGCGCAATGGGACAGTCTAGCAATCAGCCCCAGCATTTT
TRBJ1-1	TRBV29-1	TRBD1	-	CSVEDNHPGQGFPLLVGTEAFF	TGCAGCGTTGAAGATAATCACCCGGGACAGGGCTTTCCTCTTCTAGTGGGCACTGAAGCTTTCTTT
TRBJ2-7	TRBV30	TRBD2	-	CAWRPLAGGPRYEQYF	TGTGCCTGGAGGCCACTAGCGGGAGGGCCGCGCTACGAGCAGTACTTC
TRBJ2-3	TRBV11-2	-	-	CASSPLGQGGVDTQYF	TGTGCCAGCAGCCCTCTGGGGCAGGGGGGGGTGGATACGCAGTATTTT
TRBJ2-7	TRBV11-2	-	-	CASSLDGLGGTTRFPYEQYF	TGTGCCAGCAGCTTAGATGGGTTGGGGGGGACAACCCGTTTCCCCTACGAGCAGTACTTC
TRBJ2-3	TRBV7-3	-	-	CASSLMVGEADTQYF	TGTGCCAGCAGCTTAATGGTGGGAGAGGCAGATACGCAGTATTTT
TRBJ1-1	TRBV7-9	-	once	CASSPELGTEAFF	TGTGCCAGCAGTCCGGAGCTTGGCACTGAAGCTTTCTTT
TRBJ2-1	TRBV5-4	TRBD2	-	CASSLAGGLSNEQFF	TGTGCCAGCAGCTTGGCGGGAGGATTGTCCAATGAGCAGTTCTTC
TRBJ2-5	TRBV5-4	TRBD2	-	CASSLQGGETQYF	TGTGCCAGCAGCTTGCAGGGAGGGGAGACCCAGTACTTC
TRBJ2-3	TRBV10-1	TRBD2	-	CASSSGTNTDTQYF	TGCGCCAGCAGCTCCGGGACTAACACAGATACGCAGTATTTT
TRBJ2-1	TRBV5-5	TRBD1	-	CASSTGGTGYNEQFF	TGTGCCAGCAGCACCGGCGGGACAGGTTACAATGAGCAGTTCTTC
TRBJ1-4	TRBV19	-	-	CASSMVQGGEKLFF	TGTGCCAGTAGTATGGTCCAGGGAGGCGAAAAACTGTTTTTT
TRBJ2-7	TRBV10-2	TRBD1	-	CASRPGTASYEQYF	TGCGCCAGCAGGCCCGGGACAGCCTCCTACGAGCAGTACTTC
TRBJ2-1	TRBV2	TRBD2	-	CASSVASGSDEQFF	TGTGCCAGCAGTGTAGCTAGCGGGAGTGATGAGCAGTTCTTC